What follows are 26 T cell receptor beta chains derived from one specimen sequenced in a study of shared clonotypes between healthy human individuals. Sequencing was performed with immunoSEQ multiplex PCR; in TCRdb, only in-frame clones are kept and a portion is missing. The data show roughly 120,000 clones, 65% to 75% seen once. Sequenced material: memory CD8+ T cells sorted from blood. Subset in this sample: CD45RO+ cells pooled with CCR7-negative TemRA cells. The receptors here all came from a woman between 25 and 40 years old in good health.

This clone appeared a few times. The rearrangement joins TRBV5-4 to TRBJ1-3; D uncertain. The V end was cut by 5 bases, the J end by 0 bases, with 12 bases between. The CDR3 is 15 amino acids. Germline CDR1 reads SGHNT; CDR2 reads YYREEE (reference sequence). The CDR3 region has the DNA TGTGCCAGCAGACCCGGACCCCGCTCTGGAAACACCATATATTTT. It specifies CASRPGPRSGNTIYF.

This chain connects TRBV29-1 to TRBJ2-7, with D perhaps TRBD1 or TRBD2 (6 bases each). The CDR3 sequence is 13 residues long. Germline CDR1 is SQVTM and CDR2 is ANQGSEA. The V and J ends lost 4 bases and 7 bases respectively, with 17 bases between them. The CDR3 DNA reads as TGCAGCGTTGGCAACCGACTAGGGGGAGAGCAGTACTTC. This sequence encodes CSVGNRLGGEQYF.

This chain joins TRBV6-6 and TRBJ1-2; perhaps TRBD1 as D (6 bases). Per the germline V gene, CDR1 is MNHNY and CDR2 is SVGAGI (reference sequence). V lost 4 bases to trimming and J lost 6 bases, with 12 bases between them. This CDR3 is built from 13 residues. CDR3 sequence: CASSSRYRDGYTF. DNA for the CDR3: TGTGCCAGCAGTTCACGATACAGGGATGGCTACACCTTC.

The chain has TRBV19 and TRBJ2-1; D ambiguous. V lost 7 bases and J 8 bases, leaving 24 bases between the germline ends. This CDR3 is built from 16 residues. The V gene's germline CDR1 is LNHDA and CDR2 SQIVND (reference sequence). The CDR3: CASTLALGQPADEQFF. The CDR3 bases are TGTGCCAGTACCCTTGCGCTTGGTCAGCCTGCCGATGAGCAGTTCTTC.

Only a few counts were recorded for this clone. This rearrangement joins TRBV4-1 to TRBJ1-4; TRBD1 aligns across 7 bases. The length of the CDR3 is 20 residues. V was pared by 0 bases and J by 2 bases, with 15 bases of the junction left unmatched. Germline V lookup: CDR1 MGHRA, CDR2 YSYEKL. The CDR3 coding sequence is TGCGCCAGCAGCCAAGACGGTGGCAGGGGGAGAGTACGGACTAATGAAAAACTGTTTTTT. Protein sequence: CASSQDGGRGRVRTNEKLFF.

This clone was seen a handful of times. This rearrangement joins TRBV27 to TRBJ2-2; D call uncertain. V lost 2 bases, J lost 6 bases, and 4 bases lay in between. The germline gives CDR1 MNHEY, CDR2 SMNVEV (reference sequence). The length of the CDR3 is 12 residues. In DNA, the CDR3 is TGTGCCAGCAGTTTAATTTCCGGGGAGCTGTTTTTT. Translating gives CASSLISGELFF.

This clone was seen many times. This chain uses TRBV4-1 with TRBJ2-3; 8 bases match TRBD2. V dropped 0 bases and J dropped 5; count of bases not matched to a gene: 10. Germline V gene data show CDR1 as MGHRA and CDR2 as YSYEKL. The CDR3 sequence is 17 residues long. The CDR3 loop reads CASSQDLPAGEQDTQYF. The CDR3 DNA sequence: TGCGCCAGCAGCCAAGATTTACCAGCGGGAGAGCAAGATACGCAGTATTTT.

The chain employs TRBV25-1 and TRBJ1-3; TRBD1 matches 7 bases. CDR1 MGHDK and CDR2 SYGVNS come from the germline V gene. The V gene end was trimmed by 4 bases and the J gene end by 7 bases; junction bases not matched to a gene: 4. This CDR3 has 13 amino acids. The CDR3 DNA is TGTGCCAGCAGTGGCCCAGGGGGGAACACCATATATTTT. Translating gives CASSGPGGNTIYF.

The rearrangement joins TRBV11-2 to TRBJ2-1, with 9 bases aligning to TRBD1. J was trimmed by 10 bases and V by 2 bases; bases with no gene match: 15. There are 17 residues in the CDR3. CDR1 is SGHAT and CDR2 is FQNNGV in the germline V gene. The CDR3 region is CASSLLGGTGRGQEQFF. The CDR3 nucleotides are TGTGCCAGCAGCTTATTGGGAGGGACAGGGAGAGGACAGGAGCAGTTCTTC.

This chain connects TRBV5-4 to TRBJ1-3, with 9 bases matching TRBD1. Trimming removed 2 bases from V and 3 bases from J; junction bases left unmatched: 9. The CDR3 is made up of 17 amino acids. Germline V gives CDR1 SGHNT, CDR2 YYREEE (reference sequence). CDR3 sequence (DNA): TGTGCCAGCAGCTTTGGGGGCGGGACAGGGTTTGGAAACACCATATATTTT. It translates to CASSFGGGTGFGNTIYF.

CDR3 residues: CATGGASGSPGELFF. In DNA, the CDR3 is TGTGCCACCGGGGGGGCTAGCGGGAGCCCCGGGGAGCTGTTTTTT. The chain joins TRBV19 to TRBJ2-2, with 10 bases that match TRBD2. Trimming at V came to 10 bases and at J to 6 bases, leaving 11 bases not matched to a gene. The CDR3 sequence is 15 residues long. Germline CDR1 and CDR2: LNHDA and SQIVND (reference sequence).

This chain uses TRBV6-1 with TRBJ1-1; 8 positions agree with TRBD1. The CDR3 is 15 residues long. Germline-derived CDR1 and CDR2 are MNHNS and SASEGT. Germline trimming cut 8 bases from V and 0 bases from J; bases unmatched to any gene: 8. DNA for the CDR3: TGTGCCAGCGGGGAGACAGGGGCTTTGAACACTGAAGCTTTCTTT. Protein: CASGETGALNTEAFF.

This clone showed up just once. V gene TRBV2 combines with J gene TRBJ2-7, with D perhaps matching TRBD2 (5 bases). Trimming took 4 bases from V and 6 from J, leaving 7 bases between them. The germline V gene encodes CDR1 SNHLY and CDR2 FYNNEI. This CDR3 contains 11 residues. The CDR3 loop reads CASSVDFEQYF. The CDR3 region has the DNA TGTGCCAGCAGTGTGGACTTCGAGCAGTACTTC.

V and J are TRBV5-1 and TRBJ2-7; no firm D call. V lost 2 bases to trimming and J lost 0 bases, with 3 bases between them. The CDR3 has 12 residues. Germline V CDR1 and CDR2: SGHRS, YFSETQ. As DNA, the CDR3 is TGCGCCAGCAGCTTAAACTCCTACGAGCAGTACTTC. It is translated as CASSLNSYEQYF. The entire variable domain, with the rest obtained from reference TRBV5-1 and TRBJ2-7, is as follows: KAGVTQTPRYLIKTRGQQVTLSCSPISGHRSVSWYQQTPGQGLQFLFEYFSETQRNKGNFPGRFSGRQFSNSRSEMNVSTLELGDSALYLCASSLNSYEQYFGPGTRLTVT.

The chain joins TRBV2 to TRBJ1-4; a weak D match, TRBD1 (6 bases). The CDR3 spans 15 residues. V was pared by 5 bases and J by 8 bases, with 18 bases between. The germline V gene has CDR1 SNHLY and CDR2 FYNNEI. The CDR3 loop is CASSLRGSEREKLFF. For the CDR3, the DNA is TGTGCCAGCAGTCTCAGGGGATCCGAAAGGGAAAAACTGTTTTTT.

This rearrangement joins TRBV6-1 to TRBJ1-5; TRBD1 might be the D (5 bases). Trimming removed 1 base from V and 6 bases from J, with 10 bases in between. Germline V gene lookup returns CDR1 MNHNS and CDR2 SASEGT. The CDR3 loop spans 14 amino acids. This CDR3 reads CASSEGQGSQPQHF. CDR3 nucleotides: TGTGCCAGCAGTGAAGGGCAGGGAAGTCAGCCCCAGCATTTT.

The chain has TRBV10-3 and TRBJ2-6; D perhaps matches TRBD1 (5 bases). V lost 2 bases, J lost 0 bases, and 8 bases lay in between. The length of the CDR3 is 16 residues. CDR1 and CDR2 (germline): ENHRY, SYGVKD. CDR3 in DNA: TGTGCCATCAGTGAGGCCCAGGGCTCTGGGGCCAACGTCCTGACTTTC. It yields the protein CAISEAQGSGANVLTF.

The rearrangement uses TRBV15 and TRBJ2-1; TRBD2 matches 11 bases. The CDR3 length is 14 residues. After removal of 5 bases from V and 8 bases from J, the junction contained 5 bases not matched to a gene. Germline V gene lookup returns CDR1 LNHNV and CDR2 YYDKDF (reference sequence). The CDR3 protein is CATSLLAGVHEQFF. The CDR3 DNA reads as TGTGCCACCAGCCTACTAGCGGGAGTCCATGAGCAGTTCTTC. Based on the CDR3 plus reference TRBV15 and TRBJ2-1, the full variable domain is DAMVIQNPRYQVTQFGKPVTLSCSQTLNHNVMYWYQQKSSQAPKLLFHYYDKDFNNEADTPDNFQSRRPNTSFCFLDIRSPGLGDTAMYLCATSLLAGVHEQFFGPGTRLTVL.

The chain combines TRBV6-5 with TRBJ2-3; D gene ambiguous. Germline V CDR1 and CDR2: MNHEY, SVGAGI. V was cut by 10 bases and J by 1 base, with 15 bases left in between. CDR3 length equals 14 residues. The CDR3 sequence is CATATAPGTDTQYF. For the CDR3, the DNA is TGTGCCACCGCGACTGCCCCGGGCACAGATACGCAGTATTTT.

This clone showed up many times. The chain has TRBV30 and TRBJ2-5; 15 positions match TRBD2. TRBJ2-7 matches the DNA end more closely, so the J call is doubtful. From germline, CDR1 is GTSNPN and CDR2 SVGIG (reference sequence). The CDR3 runs 17 residues. CDR3 amino acids: CAWSAGTSGRSSYEQYF. CDR3 DNA sequence: TGTGCCTGGAGTGCCGGGACTAGCGGGAGGAGCTCCTACGAGCAGTACTTC.

This clone was found once. The rearrangement uses TRBV6-6 and TRBJ2-6; 8 bases agree with TRBD1. Germline lookup yields CDR1 MNHNY and CDR2 SVGAGI (reference sequence). Trimming cost V 5 bases and J 2 bases; bases outside gene matches: 5. CDR3 length: 16 residues. The CDR3 sequence is CASSGQGLAGANVLTF. In nucleotides, the CDR3 is TGTGCCAGCAGTGGACAGGGCTTAGCTGGGGCCAACGTCCTGACTTTC.

This clone occurred a few times. CDR3 DNA: TGTGCCAGCAGCTTAGACCCGGCACACACTGAAGCTTTCTTT. This encodes CASSLDPAHTEAFF. This chain links TRBV11-2 with TRBJ1-1; D unresolved. Germline assignment: CDR1 SGHAT and CDR2 FQNNGV. The CDR3 spans 14 residues. V shed 0 bases and J shed 3 bases, with 8 bases lying between them.

The chain carries TRBV2 and TRBJ2-1; D gene unclear. The germline gives CDR1 SNHLY, CDR2 FYNNEI. The V and J ends lost 2 bases and 10 bases respectively, with 6 bases between them. The CDR3 has 11 residues. In DNA, the CDR3 is TGTGCCAGCAGTGAACGGCCCGAGCAGTTCTTC. This translates into CASSERPEQFF. Variable domain in full (rest from reference TRBV2 and TRBJ2-1): EPEVTQTPSHQVTQMGQEVILRCVPISNHLYFYWYRQILGQKVEFLVSFYNNEISEKSEIFDDQFSVERPDGSNFTLKIRSTKLEDSAMYFCASSERPEQFFGPGTRLTVL.

There are a few counts of this clone. This may be a read error, as it is one base from a much larger clone. The rearrangement links TRBV5-1 to TRBJ2-6; 12 bases align to TRBD1. The CDR3 is 20 residues long. Germline-derived CDR1 and CDR2 are SGHRS and YFSETQ. Trimming at V came to 2 bases and at J to 0 bases, leaving 9 bases not matched to a gene. The CDR3 loop is CASSFSRDRGRGSGANVLTF. CDR3 nucleotide sequence: TGCGCCAGCAGCTTCTCGAGGGACAGGGGGCGGGGCTCTGGGGCCAACGTCCTGACTTTC. Filled out from reference TRBV5-1 and TRBJ2-6, the complete variable domain reads KAGVTQTPRYLIKTRGQQVTLSCSPISGHRSVSWYQQTPGQGLQFLFEYFSETQRNKGNFPGRFSGRQFSNSRSEMNVSTLELGDSALYLCASSFSRDRGRGSGANVLTFGAGSRLTVL.

The V and J genes are TRBV5-1 and TRBJ1-5, with 8 nucleotides matching TRBD1. Germline-derived CDR1 and CDR2 are SGHRS and YFSETQ. The J segment lost 4 bases and the V segment lost 0 bases, leaving 15 bases of the junction unmatched. This CDR3 region has 19 residues. The DNA for the CDR3 is TGCGCCAGCAGCTTGGCCGCTGTGGGGCCCGGGACAGGTAATCAGCCCCAGCATTTT. It encodes CASSLAAVGPGTGNQPQHF.

Of note for this clone: A read error may account for a junction end that differs from germline. V is TRBV5-4 and J is TRBJ2-7, with 8 bases aligning to TRBD2. Germline V gene sequence: CDR1 SGHNT, CDR2 YYREEE (reference sequence). The CDR3 runs to 13 residues. For the CDR3, the DNA is TGTGCCAGCAGCCGTTATTGGCAAAGGACTAGCTCCTTC. Protein sequence: CASSRYWQRTSSF.